A selection of T cell receptor beta chains follows, all from one sample in a study of cytomegalovirus exposure and HLA in healthy donors. The assay was immunoSEQ multiplex PCR, and TCRdb's table has in-frame clones only and misses some. Among about 180,000 clones listed, over 75% were seen once. The sample taken for sequencing was PBMCs. The receptors originated from a woman under 40 in good health and CMV-seronegative. Each CDR3 is given without its conserved first and last residue. Fields, in order: V gene, CDR3 protein.

v_call: TRBV4-3; cdr3_aa: ASSQVRGQETQY
v_call: TRBV9; cdr3_aa: ASSVAGSGSGANVLT
v_call: TRBV7-2; cdr3_aa: ASSVRFGQETQY
v_call: TRBV2; cdr3_aa: ASSEGHRDGDYGYT
v_call: TRBV23-1; cdr3_aa: ASNETSGPTDTQY
v_call: TRBV6-6; cdr3_aa: ASSYSGENYGYT
v_call: TRBV2; cdr3_aa: ASSVSGWANVLT
v_call: TRBV19; cdr3_aa: ASGQGAWNTEAF
v_call: TRBV18; cdr3_aa: ASSPPGRGRDTEAF
v_call: TRBV7-2; cdr3_aa: ASSLRIQISYNEQF
v_call: TRBV5-4; cdr3_aa: ASSRAPDRGLNTEAF
v_call: TRBV28; cdr3_aa: ASSSPGQGNGYT
v_call: TRBV7-2; cdr3_aa: ASSLQRLTNYGYT
v_call: TRBV5-6; cdr3_aa: ASSARDEQY
v_call: TRBV7-3; cdr3_aa: ASSLTRRETQY
v_call: TRBV9; cdr3_aa: ASSVARQGLHGYT
v_call: TRBV5-6; cdr3_aa: ASTEGASSYEQY
v_call: TRBV5-1; cdr3_aa: ASSPRGAFINYGYT
v_call: TRBV13; cdr3_aa: ASSLSGKIGQGGNYGYT
v_call: TRBV7-3; cdr3_aa: ASSNRGIASVLT
v_call: TRBV7-7; cdr3_aa: ASSYRQGVSYEQY
v_call: TRBV9; cdr3_aa: ASSDPGTGRTEAF
v_call: TRBV9; cdr3_aa: ASSVGIGQDEQY
v_call: TRBV5-1; cdr3_aa: ASSLVAGRYEQY
v_call: TRBV7-2; cdr3_aa: ASSLAQGNTEAF
v_call: TRBV11-2; cdr3_aa: ASSQQTNYGYT
v_call: TRBV18; cdr3_aa: ASSGQGDQPQH
v_call: TRBV2; cdr3_aa: ASNPGQGTYEQY
v_call: TRBV29-1; cdr3_aa: SVAGLGNTEAF
v_call: TRBV6-1; cdr3_aa: ASSAKPSGEQF
v_call: TRBV7-8; cdr3_aa: ASSLAVVGQLIYNEQF
v_call: TRBV30; cdr3_aa: AWSVPVEGRHEQY
v_call: TRBV30; cdr3_aa: AWNPGGYGYT
v_call: TRBV7-2; cdr3_aa: ASSLVGRQVLNQPQH
v_call: TRBV7-2; cdr3_aa: ASSFGGSGTDTQY
v_call: TRBV6-1; cdr3_aa: ASSGGPYEQY
v_call: TRBV19; cdr3_aa: ASSPQSSGIVNSPLH
v_call: TRBV6-1; cdr3_aa: ASSFRTRAYEQY
v_call: TRBV29-1; cdr3_aa: SVEDRGGLVGEQF
v_call: TRBV19; cdr3_aa: ASSADLGGNSPLH
v_call: TRBV6-6; cdr3_aa: ASSYSASRRETQY
v_call: TRBV7-6; cdr3_aa: ASSLDQGWNTGELF
v_call: TRBV16; cdr3_aa: ASSQGFSGNTIY
v_call: TRBV7-3; cdr3_aa: ASSSLGRLAGGRYNEQF
v_call: TRBV7-8; cdr3_aa: ASSPPGGLSGNTIY
v_call: TRBV7-9; cdr3_aa: ASSFDRGNNEKLF
v_call: TRBV6-5; cdr3_aa: ASRDTGYSYEQY
v_call: TRBV16; cdr3_aa: ASSQLISSPLH
v_call: TRBV30; cdr3_aa: AWGPGTVRTEAF
v_call: TRBV29-1; cdr3_aa: SVEGGLFDGYT
v_call: TRBV11-1; cdr3_aa: ASSTRVSYEQY
v_call: TRBV27; cdr3_aa: ASSFGGSGNTIY
v_call: TRBV4-3; cdr3_aa: ASSQVPGGSYEQY
v_call: TRBV6-4; cdr3_aa: ASSEKTGGGYT
v_call: TRBV7-2; cdr3_aa: ASSLPSYEQY
v_call: TRBV4-1; cdr3_aa: ASSQEKAGGHYEQY